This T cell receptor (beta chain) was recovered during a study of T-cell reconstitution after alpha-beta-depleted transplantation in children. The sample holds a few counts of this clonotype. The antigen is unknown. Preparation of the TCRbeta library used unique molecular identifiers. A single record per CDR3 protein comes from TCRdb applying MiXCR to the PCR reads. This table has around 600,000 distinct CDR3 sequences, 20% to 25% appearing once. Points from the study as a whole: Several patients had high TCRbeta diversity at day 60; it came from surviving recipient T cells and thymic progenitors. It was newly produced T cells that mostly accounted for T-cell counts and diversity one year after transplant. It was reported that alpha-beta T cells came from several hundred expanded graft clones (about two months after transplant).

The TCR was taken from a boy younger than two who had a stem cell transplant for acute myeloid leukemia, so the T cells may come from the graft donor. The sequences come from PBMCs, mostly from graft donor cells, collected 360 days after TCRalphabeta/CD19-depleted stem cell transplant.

For the CDR3, the DNA is TGTGCCAGCAGCCCTTCGGGACTAGACCACCACAATGAGCAGTTCTTC. This encodes CASSPSGLDHHNEQFF. The chain carries TRBV7-6 and TRBJ2-1; the match to TRBD2 covers 8 bases. J lost 5 bases, V lost 5 bases, and 11 bases had no gene match. Germline V gene data show CDR1 as SGHVS and CDR2 as FNYEAQ. The CDR3 is made up of 16 amino acids.